This T cell receptor beta chain derives from a study of T cell repertoires in cytomegalovirus infection. As for this clonotype: At one end the junction does not follow the germline gene, possibly because of a read error.

Germline CDR1 MNHEY, CDR2 SVGEGT. The CDR3 is 17 residues long. Using its own MiXCR run on the reads, TCRdb lists one record per CDR3 protein. The table includes some 600,000 distinct CDR3 sequences, 20% to 25% detected once. Sequenced: CD8+ T cells from PBMCs. This sequence originates from a human donor in good health (CMV status not recorded). Some clones in this sample may be carry-over from other donors' samples. This chain connects TRBV6-2 or TRBV6-3 to TRBJ1-1; 7 nucleotides match TRBD1. Written as DNA, the CDR3 is TGTGGCAGCAGCCGAACAGGGGACGGGAATTTGGACACTGAAGCTTTCTTT. It encodes CGSSRTGDGNLDTEAFF.